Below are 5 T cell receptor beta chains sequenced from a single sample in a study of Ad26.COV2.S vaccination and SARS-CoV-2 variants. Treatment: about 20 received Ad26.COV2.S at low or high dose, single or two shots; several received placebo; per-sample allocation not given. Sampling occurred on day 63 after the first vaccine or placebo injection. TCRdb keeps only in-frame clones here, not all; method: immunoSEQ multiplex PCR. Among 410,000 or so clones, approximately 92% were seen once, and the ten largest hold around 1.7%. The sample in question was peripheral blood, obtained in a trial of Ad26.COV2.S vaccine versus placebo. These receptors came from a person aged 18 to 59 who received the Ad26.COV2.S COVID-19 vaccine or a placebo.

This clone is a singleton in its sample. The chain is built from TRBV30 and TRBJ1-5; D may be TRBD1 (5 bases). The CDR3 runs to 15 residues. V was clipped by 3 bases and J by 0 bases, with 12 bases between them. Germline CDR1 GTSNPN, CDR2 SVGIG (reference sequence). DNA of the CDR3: TGTGCCTGGAGCCCGCGGGGGTATAGCAATCAGCCCCAGCATTTT. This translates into CAWSPRGYSNQPQHF. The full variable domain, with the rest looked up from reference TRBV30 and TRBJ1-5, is SQTIHQWPATLVQPVGSPLSLECTVEGTSNPNLYWYRQAAGRGLQLLFYSVGIGQISSEVPQNLSASRPQDRQFILSSKKLLLSDSGFYLCAWSPRGYSNQPQHFGDGTRLSIL.

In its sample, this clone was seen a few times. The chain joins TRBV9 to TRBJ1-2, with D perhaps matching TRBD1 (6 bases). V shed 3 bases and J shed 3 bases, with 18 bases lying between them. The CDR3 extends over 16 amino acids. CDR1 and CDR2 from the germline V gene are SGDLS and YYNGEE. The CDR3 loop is CASSAADRPIHYGYTF. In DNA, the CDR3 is TGTGCCAGCAGCGCCGCCGACAGGCCTATACACTATGGCTACACCTTC.

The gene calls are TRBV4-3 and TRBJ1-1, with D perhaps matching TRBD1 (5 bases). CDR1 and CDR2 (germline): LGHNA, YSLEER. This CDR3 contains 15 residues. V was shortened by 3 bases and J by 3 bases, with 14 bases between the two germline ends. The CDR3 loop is CASSHRRGGDTEAFF. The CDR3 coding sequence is TGCGCCAGCAGCCATCGAAGGGGTGGGGACACTGAAGCTTTCTTT.

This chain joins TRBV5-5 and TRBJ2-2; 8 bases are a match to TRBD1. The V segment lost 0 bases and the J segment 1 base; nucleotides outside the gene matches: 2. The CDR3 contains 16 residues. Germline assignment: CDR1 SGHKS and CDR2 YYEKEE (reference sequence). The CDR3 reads CASSLEGQGNTGELFF. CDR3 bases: TGTGCCAGCAGCTTGGAAGGACAGGGGAACACCGGGGAGCTGTTTTTT.

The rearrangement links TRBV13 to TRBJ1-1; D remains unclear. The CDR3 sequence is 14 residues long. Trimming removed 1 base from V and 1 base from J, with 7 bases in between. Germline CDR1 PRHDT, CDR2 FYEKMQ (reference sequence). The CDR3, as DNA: TGTGCCAGCAGCTTAGATCGGGGGAACACTGAAGCTTTCTTT. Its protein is CASSLDRGNTEAFF.